This TCR beta chain is drawn from a study of blood T cell repertoires in COVID-19 (dated by TCRdb to about 2020). Concerning the study at large: Samples from collaborators originated in the United States, Italy and Spain and spanned both the acute and convalescent phases of COVID-19. The material from the prospective study consisted of cDNA or gDNA derived from T cells, B-cell-depleted T cells, or PBMCs. Subjects who had been exposed to COVID-19, were actively infected with it, or had recovered from it provided the deeply sampled blood TCRbeta repertoires that made up the dataset. The repertoires were released in a freely available public database meant as a resource for research on the immune response to SARS-CoV-2. Samples were obtained from the ongoing ImmuneRACE study (first 160 participants) and from approximately 1,200 subjects provided by 6 global collaborators. Sample metadata almost always included a de-identified subject ID, COVID-19 status, age in years and sex. Where available, HLA class I and class II types were obtained from metadata supplied by the sample provider rather than from assay-based typing.

Note on this clone: Its binding antigen is unknown. There are no base qualities to consult, and no much larger clone falls within one base.

From cysteine to phenylalanine, the CDR3 is 13 amino acids long. CDR3 DNA is the only sequence kept; it has 39 bases, read in frame from the first base. CDR1 and CDR2, looked up from the germline V gene, are MNHEY and SVGAGI. The junction carries 10 bases between V and J, which are trimmed by 4 bases and 6 bases respectively. Whole blood was collected in K2EDTA tubes by collaborating institutions according to the institutions' own protocols. For TCRbeta analysis, collaborator samples were shipped as frozen whole blood, as isolated PBMCs, or as DNA extracted from either sample type. What the work shows at the level of the full study, not this receptor alone: Clinical and demographic metadata were provided uncurated, with the amount varying by source and participant.

TCRbeta CDR3 regions were amplified from genomic DNA using the immunoSEQ Assay, a bias-controlled multiplex PCR. As for how the authors treated the data: The number of nucleated cells in each sample was estimated from the amplification of reference gene primers within the assay. To quantify the absolute abundance of each unique TCRbeta CDR3 rearrangement, sequence reads were collapsed and filtered. For each sample, productive Simpson clonality was calculated as the square root of Simpson's diversity index across productive rearrangements. Drawn from immuneACCESS, this table holds only the in-frame rearrangements with V and J called that TCRdb kept. Clones are partly lost; checked studies trace under half to an unresolved V gene and leave the rest unexplained. V, J and clone size are taken as reported in that table, and D and trimming were inferred from the DNA itself. This sample lists roughly 260,000 clones; roughly three quarters were detected once. The ten largest clones take up approximately 4% of the sample.

This TCR was recovered from a woman in her thirties or forties with active or convalescent COVID-19. The V and J segments used are TRBV6-5 and TRBJ1-5; the D gene is possibly TRBD1, with 5 bases matching. Sequencing was performed on peripheral blood. The CDR3 reads CASSSRVGQPQHF. The sequence in DNA is TGTGCCAGCAGTTCCAGGGTTGGTCAGCCCCAGCATTTT.